The rows below give T cell receptor beta chains drawn from one sample of a study of molecular identifiers for immune sequencing clone quantification. MiXCR, applied by TCRdb to the PCR reads, yields one record per CDR3 protein. This sample has some 580,000 distinct CDR3 sequences, with 25% found just once. Sample: naive CD8+ T cells from blood, with Jurkat cell RNA spiked in. All receptors come from a human donor in good health. Some libraries in this study had Jurkat cell RNA spiked in. CDR3s leave out the opening cysteine and the closing phenylalanine or tryptophan. Fields, in order: V gene, CDR3 protein.

v_call: TRBV5-1; cdr3_aa: ASSWTGGSSYEQY
v_call: TRBV19; cdr3_aa: ASSPLGFDGELF
v_call: TRBV7-9; cdr3_aa: ASSHPPREGASSDTQY
v_call: TRBV6-5; cdr3_aa: ASVRAGTEAF
v_call: TRBV23-1; cdr3_aa: ASSQPDRGRDQPQH
v_call: TRBV27; cdr3_aa: ASSLTGGGGNQPPH
v_call: TRBV29-1; cdr3_aa: SVEDPFDRTSTDTQY
v_call: TRBV20-1; cdr3_aa: SANVAKNIQY
v_call: TRBV19; cdr3_aa: ACSRDRVDEQY
v_call: TRBV11-2; cdr3_aa: ASSQSGLADTQY
v_call: TRBV20-1; cdr3_aa: SASTSFRAGNYEQY
v_call: TRBV6-7; cdr3_aa: ASSYQDHSDRANTDTQY
v_call: TRBV15; cdr3_aa: ATSRDTAGVTDTQY
v_call: TRBV7-6; cdr3_aa: ASSPTPTTDAF
v_call: TRBV4-3; cdr3_aa: ASSQVLWGTDTQY
v_call: TRBV2; cdr3_aa: ASSIRDPLRGSYNSPLH
v_call: TRBV7-9; cdr3_aa: AGSLERLNTGELF
v_call: TRBV6-5; cdr3_aa: ASSCSLALTDTQY
v_call: TRBV12-3/TRBV12-4; cdr3_aa: ASRMGQVGSAKNIQY
v_call: TRBV11-2; cdr3_aa: ASSPPGGQAWFGYT
v_call: TRBV7-9; cdr3_aa: ASSLVLGENTEAF
v_call: TRBV7-2; cdr3_aa: ASSLSTGVNQPQH
v_call: TRBV2; cdr3_aa: ASSEREQGANTGELF
v_call: TRBV20-1; cdr3_aa: SARDTGLSYEQY
v_call: TRBV2; cdr3_aa: ASSDGQGLTEAF
v_call: TRBV5-6; cdr3_aa: ASSFTRTSEQY
v_call: TRBV20-1; cdr3_aa: SASYMGTLIYEQY
v_call: TRBV29-1; cdr3_aa: SVYSVEQF
v_call: TRBV24-1; cdr3_aa: ATSETVAGELF
v_call: TRBV5-6; cdr3_aa: ASSLDENYYGYT
v_call: TRBV6-6; cdr3_aa: ASSYTESKNTEAF
v_call: TRBV12-3/TRBV12-4; cdr3_aa: ASSRLGGEQY
v_call: TRBV4-3; cdr3_aa: ASSRDLGGGRYEQF
v_call: TRBV29-1; cdr3_aa: SVVGTTEQY
v_call: TRBV7-9; cdr3_aa: ASTLIQTPYNEQF
v_call: TRBV28; cdr3_aa: ASSRPSMREGWGETQY
v_call: TRBV5-6; cdr3_aa: ASSLWGQTNTEAF
v_call: TRBV5-6; cdr3_aa: ASSLVAEQY
v_call: TRBV7-9; cdr3_aa: ASSLVPSGSDEQY
v_call: TRBV5-1; cdr3_aa: ASSPGTSGRVGYNEQF
v_call: TRBV12-3/TRBV12-4; cdr3_aa: ASSSPEGLDTQY
v_call: TRBV5-1; cdr3_aa: ASSWTSGRGSDTQY
v_call: TRBV20-1; cdr3_aa: SAARLLQYGYT
v_call: TRBV27; cdr3_aa: ASSLSDAHSYEQY
v_call: TRBV27; cdr3_aa: ASSPSGTRGPDTQY
v_call: TRBV5-1; cdr3_aa: ASSLDWGLSYEQY
v_call: TRBV29-1; cdr3_aa: SVDDLASATSGSVADTQY
v_call: TRBV6-2/TRBV6-3; cdr3_aa: ASSELAGAQETQY
v_call: TRBV20-1; cdr3_aa: SARGGTSGPADTQY
v_call: TRBV6-1; cdr3_aa: ASIFGGLGSNQPQH
v_call: TRBV10-2; cdr3_aa: ASRLAGGLSTDTQY
v_call: TRBV18; cdr3_aa: ASSPPDGYYGYT